This T cell receptor beta chain was obtained from a study of cytomegalovirus exposure and HLA in healthy donors. Study outcomes and limitations: Listed as cytomegalovirus-associated were about 160 TCR beta chains. For presence/absence analyses, sequencing depth was assumed to be roughly uniform across donors. Reports credit the classifier with highly specific, highly sensitive diagnosis of cytomegalovirus status.

Donors in the study were healthy people who gave bone marrow. CDR1 is SGHNT and CDR2 is YENEEA in the germline V gene. V was pared by 8 bases and J by 3 bases, with 7 bases of the junction left unmatched. CDR3 length: 14 residues. Points on this clone: Antigen unknown.

The study ran its PCR with 60 Vbeta and 13 Jbeta primers. The protocol was immunoSEQ multiplex PCR, while the TCRdb copy is restricted to in-frame clones and leaves out a portion. Among approximately 74,000 clones, over 75% were seen once, and the ten largest hold 7.5% to 10%. This receptor was identified in a man aged 35-49 years in good health and CMV-seronegative. The sequenced sample consisted of PBMCs. V usage is TRBV11-3 and J usage is TRBJ2-1; TRBD2 agrees at 7 bases. The CDR3 sequence is CASAPGGGYNEQFF. The CDR3 DNA is TGTGCCAGCGCCCCGGGAGGAGGCTACAATGAGCAGTTCTTC.